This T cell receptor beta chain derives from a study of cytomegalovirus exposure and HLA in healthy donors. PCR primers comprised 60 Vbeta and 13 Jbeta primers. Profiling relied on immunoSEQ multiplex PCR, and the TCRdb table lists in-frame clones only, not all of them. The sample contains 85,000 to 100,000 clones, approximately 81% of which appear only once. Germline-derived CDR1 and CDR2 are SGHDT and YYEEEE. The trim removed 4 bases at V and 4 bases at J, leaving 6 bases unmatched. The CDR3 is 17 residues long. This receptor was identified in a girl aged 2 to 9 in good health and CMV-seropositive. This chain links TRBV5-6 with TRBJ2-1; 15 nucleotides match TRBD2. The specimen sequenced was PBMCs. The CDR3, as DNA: TGTGCCAGCAGCCAGGGACTAGCGGGAGGCGGGTACAATGAGCAGTTCTTC. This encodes CASSQGLAGGGYNEQFF.